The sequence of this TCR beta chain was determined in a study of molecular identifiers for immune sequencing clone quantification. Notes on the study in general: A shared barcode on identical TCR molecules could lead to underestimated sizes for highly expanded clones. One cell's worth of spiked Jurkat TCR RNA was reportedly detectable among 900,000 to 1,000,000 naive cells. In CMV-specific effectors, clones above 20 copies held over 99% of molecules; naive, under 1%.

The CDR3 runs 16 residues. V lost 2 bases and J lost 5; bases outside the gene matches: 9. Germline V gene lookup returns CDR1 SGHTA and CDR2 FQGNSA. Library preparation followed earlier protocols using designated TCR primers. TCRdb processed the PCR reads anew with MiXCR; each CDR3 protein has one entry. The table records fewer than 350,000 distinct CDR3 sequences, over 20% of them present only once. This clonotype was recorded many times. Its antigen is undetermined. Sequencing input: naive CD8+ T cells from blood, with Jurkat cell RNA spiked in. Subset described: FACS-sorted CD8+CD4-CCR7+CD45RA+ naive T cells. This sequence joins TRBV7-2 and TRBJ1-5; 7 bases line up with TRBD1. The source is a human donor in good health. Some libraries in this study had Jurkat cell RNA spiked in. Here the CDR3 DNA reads TGTGCCAGCAGCTTAATCTCAGGGGGTGGCGATCAGCCCCAGCATTTT. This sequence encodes CASSLISGGGDQPQHF.